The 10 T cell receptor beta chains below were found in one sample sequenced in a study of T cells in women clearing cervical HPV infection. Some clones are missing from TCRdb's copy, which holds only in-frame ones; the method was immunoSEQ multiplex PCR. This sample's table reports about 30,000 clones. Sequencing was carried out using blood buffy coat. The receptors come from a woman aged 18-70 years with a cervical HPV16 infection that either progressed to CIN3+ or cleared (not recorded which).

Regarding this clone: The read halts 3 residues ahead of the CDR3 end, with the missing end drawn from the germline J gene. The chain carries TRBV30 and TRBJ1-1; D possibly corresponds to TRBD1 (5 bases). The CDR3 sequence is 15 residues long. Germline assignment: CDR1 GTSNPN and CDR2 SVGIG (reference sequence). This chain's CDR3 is CAWSGGVGPMVGAFF. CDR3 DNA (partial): TGTGCCTGGAGCGGGGGGGTGGGACCAATGGTCGGA.

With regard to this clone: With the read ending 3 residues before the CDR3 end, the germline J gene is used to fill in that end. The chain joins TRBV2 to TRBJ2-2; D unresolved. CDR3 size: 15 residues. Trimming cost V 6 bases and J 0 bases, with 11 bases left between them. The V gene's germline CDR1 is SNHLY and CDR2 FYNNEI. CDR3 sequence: CASRQLTANTGELFF. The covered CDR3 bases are TGTGCCAGCAGGCAACTCACAGCGAACACCGGGGAG.

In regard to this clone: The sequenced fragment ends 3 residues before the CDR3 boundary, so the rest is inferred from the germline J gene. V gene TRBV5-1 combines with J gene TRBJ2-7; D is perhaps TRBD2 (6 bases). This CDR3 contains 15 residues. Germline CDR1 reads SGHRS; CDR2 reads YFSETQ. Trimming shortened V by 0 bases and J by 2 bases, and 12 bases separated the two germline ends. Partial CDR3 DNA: TGCGCCAGCAGCTTGGTTATGGGCGGGACCTACGAG. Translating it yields CASSLVMGGTYE. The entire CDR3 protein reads CASSLVMGGTYEQYF.

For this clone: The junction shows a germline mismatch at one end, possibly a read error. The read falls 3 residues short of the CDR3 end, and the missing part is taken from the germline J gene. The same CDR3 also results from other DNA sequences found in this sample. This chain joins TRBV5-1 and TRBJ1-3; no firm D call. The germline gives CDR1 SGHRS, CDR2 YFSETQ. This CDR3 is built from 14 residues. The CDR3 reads CASSTGYSGNTIYF. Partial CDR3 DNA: TGCGCCAGCTCCACGGGTTACTCTGGAAACACT.

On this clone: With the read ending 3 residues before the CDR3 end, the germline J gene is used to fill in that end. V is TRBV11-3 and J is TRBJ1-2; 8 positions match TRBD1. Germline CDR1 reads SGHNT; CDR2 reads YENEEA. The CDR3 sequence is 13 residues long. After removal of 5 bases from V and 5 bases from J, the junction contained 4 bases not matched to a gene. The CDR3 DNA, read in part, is TGTGCCAGCAGCAACCGACAGGGGTATGGC. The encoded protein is CASSNRQGYG. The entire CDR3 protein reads CASSNRQGYGYTF.

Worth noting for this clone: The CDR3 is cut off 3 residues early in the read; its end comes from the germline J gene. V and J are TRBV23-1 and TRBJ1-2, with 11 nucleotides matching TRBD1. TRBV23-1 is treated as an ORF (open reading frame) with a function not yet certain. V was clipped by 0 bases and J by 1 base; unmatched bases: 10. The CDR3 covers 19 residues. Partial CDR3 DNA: TGCGCCAGCAGTCAATCTAGGATGGACAGGGGGCCGTTTAACTATGGC. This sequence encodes CASSQSRMDRGPFNYG. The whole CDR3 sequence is CASSQSRMDRGPFNYGYTF.

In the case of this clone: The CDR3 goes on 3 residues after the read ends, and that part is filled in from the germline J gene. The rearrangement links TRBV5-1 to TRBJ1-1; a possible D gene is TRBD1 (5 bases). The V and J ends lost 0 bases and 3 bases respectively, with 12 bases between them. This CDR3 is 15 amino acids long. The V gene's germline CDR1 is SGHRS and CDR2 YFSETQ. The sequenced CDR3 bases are TGCGCCAGCAGCTTGGGTTGGGGGGGTGACACTGAA. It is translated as CASSLGWGGDTE. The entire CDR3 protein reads CASSLGWGGDTEAFF.

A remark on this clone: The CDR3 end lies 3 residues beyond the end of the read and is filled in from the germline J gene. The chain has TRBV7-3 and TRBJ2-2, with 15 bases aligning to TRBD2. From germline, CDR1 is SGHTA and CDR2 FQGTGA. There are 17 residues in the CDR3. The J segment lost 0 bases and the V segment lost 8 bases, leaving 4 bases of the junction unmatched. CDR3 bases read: TGTGCCAGCGGGGGACTAGCGGGAGGATCGAACACCGGGGAG. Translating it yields CASGGLAGGSNTGE. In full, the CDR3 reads CASGGLAGGSNTGELFF.

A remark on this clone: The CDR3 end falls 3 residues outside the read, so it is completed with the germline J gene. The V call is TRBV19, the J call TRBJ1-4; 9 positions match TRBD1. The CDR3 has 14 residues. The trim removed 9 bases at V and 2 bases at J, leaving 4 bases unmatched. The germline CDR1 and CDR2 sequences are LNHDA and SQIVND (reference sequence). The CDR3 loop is CASQDRGTNEKLFF. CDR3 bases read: TGTGCCAGCCAGGACAGGGGTACTAATGAAAAA.

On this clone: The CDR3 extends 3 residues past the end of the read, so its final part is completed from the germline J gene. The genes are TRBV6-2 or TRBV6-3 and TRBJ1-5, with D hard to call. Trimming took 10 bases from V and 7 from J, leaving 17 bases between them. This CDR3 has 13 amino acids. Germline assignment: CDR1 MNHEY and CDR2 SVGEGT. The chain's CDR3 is CANPLGGLQPQHF. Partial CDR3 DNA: TGTGCCAATCCGTTGGGTGGGCTCCAGCCC.